The present entry profiles one T cell receptor (beta chain) with its context. This sample was taken from a study of blood T cell repertoires in COVID-19. For the study at large: Sources were T cells, B-cell-depleted T cells, or PBMCs; the material itself was cDNA or gDNA.

Germline V gene sequence: CDR1 MNHEY, CDR2 SMNVEV (reference sequence). The V segment lost 2 bases and the J segment 3 bases; nucleotides outside the gene matches: 3. CDR3 size: 15 residues. Study processing details: By means of reference gene primer amplification, nucleated cell counts were estimated. Measured with immunoSEQ multiplex PCR; TCRdb has only the in-frame clones, and not every one. V and J calls and clone size follow that table, whereas D and trimming were derived from the DNA. The sample holds some 240,000 clones, 90% seen once. V usage is TRBV27 and J usage is TRBJ1-4; TRBD1 matches at 7 bases. The source is an older woman with COVID-19, enrolled during active disease. Sequencing was performed on peripheral blood. The CDR3 is CASSLSRGSNEKLFF. The CDR3 DNA reads TGTGCCAGCAGTTTAAGCAGGGGGTCTAATGAAAAACTGTTTTTT.